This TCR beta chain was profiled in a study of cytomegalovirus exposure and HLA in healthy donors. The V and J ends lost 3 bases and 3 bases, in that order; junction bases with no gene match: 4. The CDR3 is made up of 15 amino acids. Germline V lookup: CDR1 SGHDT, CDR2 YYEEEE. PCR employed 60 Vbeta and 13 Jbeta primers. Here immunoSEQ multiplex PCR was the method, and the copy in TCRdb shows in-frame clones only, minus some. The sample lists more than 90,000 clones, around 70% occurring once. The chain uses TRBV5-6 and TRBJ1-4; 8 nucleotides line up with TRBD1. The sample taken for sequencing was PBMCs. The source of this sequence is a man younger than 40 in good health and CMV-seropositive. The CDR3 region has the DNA TGTGCCAGCAGCTGGGGGACAGGATCTAATGAAAAACTGTTTTTT. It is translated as CASSWGTGSNEKLFF.